This T cell receptor beta chain was obtained from a study of response to subunit inactivated influenza vaccine. Findings of the study overall: The authors put forward the suggestion that each seasonal influenza vaccination may bring in only a limited number of new T cells.

TCRdb re-called the RT-PCR reads with MiXCR, one entry per CDR3 protein. There are around 580,000 distinct CDR3 sequences in the sample; roughly 12% occur only once, and approximately 10% lies in the top ten. The CDR3 is made up of 15 amino acids. Germline V gene lookup returns CDR1 SGHRS and CDR2 YFSETQ. The trim removed 1 base at V and 2 bases at J, leaving 4 bases unmatched. Of note for this clonotype: Its antigen is unidentified.

This chain links TRBV5-1 with TRBJ2-3, with 7 bases that match TRBD1. The sequences come from PBMCs from blood, collected on the day of vaccination. The TCR originated in a man in his fifties or sixties who received an inactivated influenza vaccine. The CDR3 protein is CASSLLGQNTDTQYF. For the CDR3, the DNA is TGCGCCAGCAGCTTGTTGGGACAGAACACAGATACGCAGTATTTT. The full variable domain, completed using reference TRBV5-1 and TRBJ2-3, is KAGVTQTPRYLIKTRGQQVTLSCSPISGHRSVSWYQQTPGQGLQFLFEYFSETQRNKGNFPGRFSGRQFSNSRSEMNVSTLELGDSALYLCASSLLGQNTDTQYFGPGTRLTVL.